This T cell receptor (beta chain) was profiled in a study of chemoradiotherapy in HPV16-positive cancers. Study background: Functional T-cell assays on a couple of HPV16-positive patients' cells defined candidate HPV-specific clones and common TCR motifs. General study results and limits: Candidate HPV-specific clones and E7-related TCR motifs grew in tumor during treatment. HPV-responsive T-cell expansion during chemoradiotherapy was linked to improved recurrence-free survival in HPV16-positive patients.

This clone was picked up a small number of times. Antigen unknown. Repeated repertoire sampling spanned the course of chemoradiotherapy. The repertoire was sequenced with immunoSEQ multiplex PCR; TCRdb's copy has only in-frame clones and lacks some. The table lists about 68,000 clones, approximately 91% of them singletons, with under 4.5% in the top ten. The germline V gene encodes CDR1 SGHRS and CDR2 YFSETQ. The CDR3 runs 16 residues. The V end was cut by 2 bases, the J end by 1 base, with 15 bases between. The origin of this receptor is a human donor with HPV-associated anogenital cancer. The chain links TRBV5-1 to TRBJ2-5; D is unclear. This specimen was blood, taken from a patient who underwent chemoradiotherapy. CDR3 sequence reads: CASSLGSYPIQETQYF. The CDR3 region has the DNA TGCGCCAGCAGCTTAGGGTCCTACCCGATCCAAGAGACCCAGTACTTC. Full variable domain (remainder filled in from reference TRBV5-1 and TRBJ2-5): KAGVTQTPRYLIKTRGQQVTLSCSPISGHRSVSWYQQTPGQGLQFLFEYFSETQRNKGNFPGRFSGRQFSNSRSEMNVSTLELGDSALYLCASSLGSYPIQETQYFGPGTRLLVL.